This record looks at one T cell receptor beta chain sequence and its context. The sample is drawn from a study of a mutant IDH1 vaccine in newly diagnosed glioma. Trimming stripped 7 bases from V and 3 bases from J, with 13 bases between. The CDR3 consists of 13 residues. Germline values: CDR1 MNHEY, CDR2 SMNVEV (reference sequence). Time point meaning: baseline, week 1 (first vaccination visit). The treatment is: pre-vaccination baseline after standard-of-care therapy. New WHO grade 3 or 4 astrocytomas that were IDH1-mutant and ATRX-lost had been found in donors. Profiling relied on immunoSEQ multiplex PCR, and the TCRdb table lists in-frame clones only, not all of them. The table has approximately 15,000 clones, 95% to 96% seen once.

The specimen comprised peripheral blood mononuclear cells (PBMCs), sampled from a glioma patient treated with radiotherapy, temozolomide or both. The origin of this receptor is a woman in her late teens or twenties with glioma. Some clones in this sample may be carry-over from other donors' samples. The gene calls are TRBV27 and TRBJ2-7; D unclear. As DNA, the CDR3 is TGTGCCAGCATTGATGGAAAGGGCTACGAGCAGTACTTC. Translating it yields CASIDGKGYEQYF.